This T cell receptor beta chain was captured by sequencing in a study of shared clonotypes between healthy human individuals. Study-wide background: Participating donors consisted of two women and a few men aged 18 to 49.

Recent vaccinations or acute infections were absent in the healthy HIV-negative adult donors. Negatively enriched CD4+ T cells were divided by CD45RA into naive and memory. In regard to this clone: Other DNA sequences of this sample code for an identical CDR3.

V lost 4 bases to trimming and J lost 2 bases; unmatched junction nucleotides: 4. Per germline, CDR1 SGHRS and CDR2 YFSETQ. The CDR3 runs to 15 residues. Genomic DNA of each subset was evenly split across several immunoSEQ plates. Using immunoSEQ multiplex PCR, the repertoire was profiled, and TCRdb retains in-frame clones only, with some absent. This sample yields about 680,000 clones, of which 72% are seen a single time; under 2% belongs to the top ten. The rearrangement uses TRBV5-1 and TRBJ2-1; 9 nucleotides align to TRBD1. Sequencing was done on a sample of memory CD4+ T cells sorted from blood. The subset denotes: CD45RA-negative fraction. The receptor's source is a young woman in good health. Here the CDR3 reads CASSVDRGAYNEQFF. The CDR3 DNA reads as TGCGCCAGCAGCGTGGACAGGGGAGCCTACAATGAGCAGTTCTTC.